This TCR beta chain was identified in a study of CD4 T cells in relation to SARS-CoV-2 and coronaviruses. Study information: Controls used an HIV-1 Nef peptide pool or no peptide.

The unexposed donors gave CD4+ T cells in about 2011-2019, prior to COVID-19. Isolation of CD4+ T cells took place after less than 11 days in culture. The table came from immunoSEQ multiplex PCR; TCRdb's copy has only in-frame clones and leaves some out. The profile shows approximately 25,000 clones, more than 65% of them singletons. Of note for this clone: Its target is not known.

This CDR3 is built from 18 residues. V lost 4 bases to trimming and J lost 2 bases; unmatched junction nucleotides: 15. The V gene's germline CDR1 is SGHNT and CDR2 YYREEE (reference sequence). Material for sequencing was CD4+ T cells from PBMCs, cultured in vitro. The chain combines TRBV5-4 with TRBJ2-1; 7 bases match TRBD2. This TCR came from a human donor in good health. The CDR3 protein is CASSLPTSTKKTYNEQFF. The CDR3 coding sequence is TGTGCCAGCAGCCTACCGACTAGCACCAAGAAGACCTACAATGAGCAGTTCTTC.